The sequence of this T cell receptor (beta chain) was determined in a study of blood T cell repertoires in COVID-19. About the research overall: The samples span acute and convalescent COVID-19 from the United States, Italy and Spain.

The CDR3 is made up of 12 amino acids. Trimming cost V 7 bases and J 4 bases, with 10 bases left between them. CDR1 and CDR2 from the germline V gene are SNHLY and FYNNEI. As originally analysed: Using reference gene primer amplification, nucleated cell counts were estimated. The table came from immunoSEQ multiplex PCR; TCRdb's copy has only in-frame clones and leaves some out. V and J calls and clone size come straight from that table; D and trimming were deduced from the DNA. The table includes about 14,000 clones, around 84% detected once. This TCR was sampled from a woman in her forties or fifties with active or convalescent COVID-19. Material for sequencing was peripheral blood. This chain connects TRBV2 to TRBJ1-2, with unresolved D. CDR3 nucleotides: TGTGCCAGCACGCGACACCTCTATGGCTACACCTTC. This encodes CASTRHLYGYTF.